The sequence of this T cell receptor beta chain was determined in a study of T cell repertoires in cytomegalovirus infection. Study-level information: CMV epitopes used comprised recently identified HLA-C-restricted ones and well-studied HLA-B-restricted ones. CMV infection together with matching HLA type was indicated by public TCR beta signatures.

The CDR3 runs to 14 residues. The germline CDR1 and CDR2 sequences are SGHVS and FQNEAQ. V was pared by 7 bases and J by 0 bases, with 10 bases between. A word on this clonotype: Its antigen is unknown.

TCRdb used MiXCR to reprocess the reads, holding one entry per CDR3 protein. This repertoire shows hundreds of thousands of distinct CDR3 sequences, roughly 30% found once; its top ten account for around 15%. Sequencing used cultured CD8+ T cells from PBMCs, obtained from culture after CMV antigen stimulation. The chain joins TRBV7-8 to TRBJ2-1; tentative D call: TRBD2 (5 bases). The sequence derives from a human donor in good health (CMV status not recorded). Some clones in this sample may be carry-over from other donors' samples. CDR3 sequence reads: CASKIGNSYNEQFF. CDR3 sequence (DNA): TGTGCCAGCAAAATCGGGAACTCCTACAATGAGCAGTTCTTC.